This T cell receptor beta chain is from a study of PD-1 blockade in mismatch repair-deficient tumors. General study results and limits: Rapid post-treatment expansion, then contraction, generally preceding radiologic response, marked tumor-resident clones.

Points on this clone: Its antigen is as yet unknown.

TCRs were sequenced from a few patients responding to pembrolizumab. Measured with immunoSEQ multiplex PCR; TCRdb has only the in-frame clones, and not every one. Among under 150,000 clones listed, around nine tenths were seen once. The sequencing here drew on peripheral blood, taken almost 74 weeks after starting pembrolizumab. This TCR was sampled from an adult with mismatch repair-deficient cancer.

CDR3 DNA: TGTGCCAGCAGTCCTCTCCCAAACACTGAAGCTTTCTTT. It translates to CASSPLPNTEAFF. This chain uses TRBV28 with TRBJ1-1; D gene unclear. Germline V lookup: CDR1 MDHEN, CDR2 SYDVKM. There are 13 residues in the CDR3. V was cut by 5 bases and J by 2 bases, with 9 bases left in between.